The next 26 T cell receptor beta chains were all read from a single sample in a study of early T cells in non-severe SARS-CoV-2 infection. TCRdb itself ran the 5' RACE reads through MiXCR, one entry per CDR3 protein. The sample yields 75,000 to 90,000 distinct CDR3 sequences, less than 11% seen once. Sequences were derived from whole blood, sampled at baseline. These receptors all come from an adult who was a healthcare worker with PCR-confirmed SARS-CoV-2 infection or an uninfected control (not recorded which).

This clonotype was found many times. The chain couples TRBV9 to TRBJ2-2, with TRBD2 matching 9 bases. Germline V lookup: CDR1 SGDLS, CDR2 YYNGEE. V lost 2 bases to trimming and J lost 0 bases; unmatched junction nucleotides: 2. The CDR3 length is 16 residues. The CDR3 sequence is CASSVSGGANTGELFF. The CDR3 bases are TGTGCCAGCAGCGTTAGCGGGGGCGCGAACACCGGGGAGCTGTTTTTT.

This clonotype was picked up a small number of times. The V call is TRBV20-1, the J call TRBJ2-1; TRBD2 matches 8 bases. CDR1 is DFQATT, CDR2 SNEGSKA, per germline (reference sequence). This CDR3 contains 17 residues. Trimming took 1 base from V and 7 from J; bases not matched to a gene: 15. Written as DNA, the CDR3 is TGCAGTGCTAGAGCCCTCGTATTAGCGGGACGGTATAATGAGCAGTTCTTC. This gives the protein CSARALVLAGRYNEQFF.

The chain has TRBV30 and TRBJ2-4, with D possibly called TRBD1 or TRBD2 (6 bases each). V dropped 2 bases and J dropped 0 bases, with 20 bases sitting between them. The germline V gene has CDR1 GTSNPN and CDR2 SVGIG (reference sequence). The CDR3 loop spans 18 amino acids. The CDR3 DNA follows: TGTGCCTGGAGTAGAGGGGGGAGCGCAAGCCTAGCCAAAAACATTCAGTACTTC. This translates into CAWSRGGSASLAKNIQYF.

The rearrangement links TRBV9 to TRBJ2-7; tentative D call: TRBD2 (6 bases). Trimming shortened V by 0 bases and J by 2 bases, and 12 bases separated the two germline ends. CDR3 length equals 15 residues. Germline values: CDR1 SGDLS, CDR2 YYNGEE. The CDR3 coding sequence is TGTGCCAGCAGCGTAGATCTAGCGCCGACCTACGAGCAGTACTTC. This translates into CASSVDLAPTYEQYF.

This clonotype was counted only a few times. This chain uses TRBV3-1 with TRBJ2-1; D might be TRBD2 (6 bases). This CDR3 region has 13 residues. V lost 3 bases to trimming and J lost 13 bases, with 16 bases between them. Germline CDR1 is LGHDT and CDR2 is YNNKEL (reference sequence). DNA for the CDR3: TGTGCCAGCAGCCAGCCCCCGCCCGGGAGCCAGTTCTTC. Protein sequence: CASSQPPPGSQFF.

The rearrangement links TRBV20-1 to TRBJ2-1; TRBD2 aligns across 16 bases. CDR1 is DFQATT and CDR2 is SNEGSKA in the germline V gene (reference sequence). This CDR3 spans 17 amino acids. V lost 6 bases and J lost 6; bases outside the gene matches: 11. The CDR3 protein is CSARGLAGGLRTNEQFF. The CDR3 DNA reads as TGCAGTGCCAGGGGACTAGCGGGAGGGCTTAGGACCAATGAGCAGTTCTTC.

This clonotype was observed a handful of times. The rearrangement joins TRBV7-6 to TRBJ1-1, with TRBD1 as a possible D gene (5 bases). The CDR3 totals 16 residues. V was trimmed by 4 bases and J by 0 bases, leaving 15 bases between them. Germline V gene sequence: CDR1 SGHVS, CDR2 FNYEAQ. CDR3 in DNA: TGTGCCAGCAGCTCCCGAGGGGCAGGGATGAACACTGAAGCTTTCTTT. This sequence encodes CASSSRGAGMNTEAFF.

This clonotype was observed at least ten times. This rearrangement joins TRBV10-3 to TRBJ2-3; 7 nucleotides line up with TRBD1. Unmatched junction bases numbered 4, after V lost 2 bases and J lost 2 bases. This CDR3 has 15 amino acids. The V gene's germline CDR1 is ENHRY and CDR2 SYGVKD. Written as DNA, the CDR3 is TGTGCCATCAGTGAGGACAGGGAATCCACAGATACGCAGTATTTT. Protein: CAISEDRESTDTQYF.

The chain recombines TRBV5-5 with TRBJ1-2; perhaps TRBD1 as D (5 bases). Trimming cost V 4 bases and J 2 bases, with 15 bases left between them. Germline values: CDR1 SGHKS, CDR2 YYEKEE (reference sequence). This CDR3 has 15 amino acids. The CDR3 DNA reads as TGTGCCAGCAGCGTCGGGACCCAACTCAACTATGGCTACACCTTC. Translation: CASSVGTQLNYGYTF.

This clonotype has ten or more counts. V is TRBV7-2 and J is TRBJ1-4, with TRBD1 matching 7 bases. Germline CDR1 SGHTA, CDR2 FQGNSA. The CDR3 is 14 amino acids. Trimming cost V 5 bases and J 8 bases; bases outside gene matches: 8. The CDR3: CASSRTGQEEKLFF. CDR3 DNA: TGTGCCAGCAGCCGGACTGGACAGGAAGAAAAACTGTTTTTT.

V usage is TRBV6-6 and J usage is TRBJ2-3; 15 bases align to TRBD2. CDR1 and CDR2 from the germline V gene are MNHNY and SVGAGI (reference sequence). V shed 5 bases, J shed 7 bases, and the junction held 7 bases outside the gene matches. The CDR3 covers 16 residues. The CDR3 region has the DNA TGTGCCAGCAGTGGGACTAGCGGGAGGCGGGGGAATACGCAGTATTTT. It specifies CASSGTSGRRGNTQYF.

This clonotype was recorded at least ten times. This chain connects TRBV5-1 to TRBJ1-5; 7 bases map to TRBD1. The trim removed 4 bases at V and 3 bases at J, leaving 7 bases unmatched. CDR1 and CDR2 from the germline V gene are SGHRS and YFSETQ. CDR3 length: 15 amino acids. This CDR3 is CASSPTGAYNQPQHF. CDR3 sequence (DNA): TGCGCCAGCAGCCCAACAGGGGCCTACAATCAGCCCCAGCATTTT.

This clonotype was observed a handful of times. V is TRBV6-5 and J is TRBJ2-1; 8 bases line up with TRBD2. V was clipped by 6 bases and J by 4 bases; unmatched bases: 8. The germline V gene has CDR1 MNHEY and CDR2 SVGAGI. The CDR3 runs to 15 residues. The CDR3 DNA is TGTGCCAGCAGCCGTAGCGGGACTGGATACAATGAGCAGTTCTTC. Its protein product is CASSRSGTGYNEQFF.

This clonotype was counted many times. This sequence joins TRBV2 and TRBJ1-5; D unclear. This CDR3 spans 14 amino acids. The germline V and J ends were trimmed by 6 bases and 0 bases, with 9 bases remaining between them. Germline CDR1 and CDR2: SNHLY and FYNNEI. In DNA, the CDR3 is TGTGCCAGCAGCGCTGACCGTAGCAATCAGCCCCAGCATTTT. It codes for CASSADRSNQPQHF.

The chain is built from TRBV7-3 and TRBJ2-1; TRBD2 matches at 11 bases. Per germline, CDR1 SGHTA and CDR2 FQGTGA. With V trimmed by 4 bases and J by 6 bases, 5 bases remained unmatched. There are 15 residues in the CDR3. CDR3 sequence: CASSSSTSGANEQFF. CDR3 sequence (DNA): TGTGCCAGCAGCTCTTCGACTAGCGGGGCCAATGAGCAGTTCTTC.

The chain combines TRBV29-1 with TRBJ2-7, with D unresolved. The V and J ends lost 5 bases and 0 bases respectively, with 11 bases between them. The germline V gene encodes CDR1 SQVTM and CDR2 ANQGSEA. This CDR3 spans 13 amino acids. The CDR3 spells CSVSPGLSYEQYF. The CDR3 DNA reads TGCAGCGTTAGTCCAGGTCTCTCCTACGAGCAGTACTTC.

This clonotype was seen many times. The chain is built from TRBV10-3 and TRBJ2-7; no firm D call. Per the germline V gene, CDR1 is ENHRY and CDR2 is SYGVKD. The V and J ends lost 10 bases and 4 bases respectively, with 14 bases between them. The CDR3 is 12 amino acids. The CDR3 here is CATQTRAYEQYF. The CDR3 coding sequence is TGTGCCACCCAAACCCGGGCTTACGAGCAGTACTTC.

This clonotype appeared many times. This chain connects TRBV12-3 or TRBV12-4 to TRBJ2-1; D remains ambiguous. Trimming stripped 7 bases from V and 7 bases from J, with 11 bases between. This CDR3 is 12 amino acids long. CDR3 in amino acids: CASTRQVNEQFF. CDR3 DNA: TGTGCCAGCACCCGGCAAGTTAATGAGCAGTTCTTC.

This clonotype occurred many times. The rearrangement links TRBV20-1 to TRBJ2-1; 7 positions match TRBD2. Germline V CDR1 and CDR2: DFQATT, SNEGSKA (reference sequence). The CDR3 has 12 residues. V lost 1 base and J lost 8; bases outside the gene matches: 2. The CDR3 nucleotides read TGCAGTGCTAGAGGGGGAGGGGATGAGCAGTTCTTC. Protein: CSARGGGDEQFF.

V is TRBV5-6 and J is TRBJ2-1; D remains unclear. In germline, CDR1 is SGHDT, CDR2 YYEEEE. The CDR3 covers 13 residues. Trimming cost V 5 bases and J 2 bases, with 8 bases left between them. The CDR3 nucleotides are TGTGCCAGCAGTTCCAACGCCTACAATGAGCAGTTCTTC. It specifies CASSSNAYNEQFF.

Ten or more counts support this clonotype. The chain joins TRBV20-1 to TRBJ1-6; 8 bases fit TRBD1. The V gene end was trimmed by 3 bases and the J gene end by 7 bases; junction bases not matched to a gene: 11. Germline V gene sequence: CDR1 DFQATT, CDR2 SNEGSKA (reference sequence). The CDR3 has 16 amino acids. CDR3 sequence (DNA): TGCAGTGCTAGGGACGGGCAGGGGGCGGGCAATTCACCCCTCCACTTT. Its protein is CSARDGQGAGNSPLHF.

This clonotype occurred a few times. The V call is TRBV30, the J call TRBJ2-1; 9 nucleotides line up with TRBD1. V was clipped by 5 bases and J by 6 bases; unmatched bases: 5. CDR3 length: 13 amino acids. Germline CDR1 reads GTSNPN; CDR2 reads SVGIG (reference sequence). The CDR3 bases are TGTGCCTGGGGGATACAGGGGGCCAATGAGCAGTTCTTC. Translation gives CAWGIQGANEQFF.

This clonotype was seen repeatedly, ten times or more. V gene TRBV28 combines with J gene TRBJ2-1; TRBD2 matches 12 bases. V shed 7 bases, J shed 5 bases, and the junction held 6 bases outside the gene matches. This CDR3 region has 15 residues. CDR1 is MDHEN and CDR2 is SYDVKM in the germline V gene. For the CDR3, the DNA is TGTGCCAGCAACGACGGACTAGCGGGGAACAATGAGCAGTTCTTC. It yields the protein CASNDGLAGNNEQFF.

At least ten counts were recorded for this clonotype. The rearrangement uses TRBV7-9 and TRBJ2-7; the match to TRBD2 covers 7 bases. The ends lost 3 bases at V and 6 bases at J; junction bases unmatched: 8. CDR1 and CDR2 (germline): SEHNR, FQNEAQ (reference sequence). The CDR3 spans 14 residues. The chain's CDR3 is CASSFEGRGSEQYF. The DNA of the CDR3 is TGTGCCAGCAGCTTCGAGGGGAGGGGCTCCGAGCAGTACTTC.

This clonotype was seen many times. The CDR3 reads CASSGTGDTGETQYF. The CDR3 DNA follows: TGTGCCAGCAGCGGTACCGGGGACACAGGCGAGACCCAGTACTTC. This chain joins TRBV7-9 and TRBJ2-5, with D tentatively TRBD1 (6 bases). Germline V gene data show CDR1 as SEHNR and CDR2 as FQNEAQ (reference sequence). Trimming took 5 bases from V and 5 from J, leaving 18 bases between them. CDR3 length equals 15 residues.

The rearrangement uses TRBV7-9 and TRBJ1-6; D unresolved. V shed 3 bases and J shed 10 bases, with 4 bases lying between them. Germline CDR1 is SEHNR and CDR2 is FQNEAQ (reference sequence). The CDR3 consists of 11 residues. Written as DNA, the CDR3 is TGTGCCAGCAGCTTCGGGTCACCCCTCCACTTT. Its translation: CASSFGSPLHF.